Shown below are 6 T cell receptor beta chains from a single sample sequenced in a study of cytomegalovirus exposure and HLA in healthy donors. PCR employed 60 Vbeta and 13 Jbeta primers. Here immunoSEQ multiplex PCR was the method, and the copy in TCRdb shows in-frame clones only, minus some. The sample holds roughly 130,000 clones, around 72% seen once. Source material: PBMCs. All receptors come from a young man in good health and CMV-seropositive.

This clone was seen once. The chain employs TRBV7-6 and TRBJ2-7, with unresolved D. In germline, CDR1 is SGHVS, CDR2 FNYEAQ. Deletions cut 5 bases from V and 2 bases from J, with 22 bases between. The CDR3 runs to 17 residues. CDR3 DNA sequence: TGTGCCAGCAGCCCCCGAGTCCGAGGTAAGACGACCTACGAGCAGTACTTC. It yields the protein CASSPRVRGKTTYEQYF.

The J gene is TRBJ1-5, the V gene TRBV4-1; D gene uncertain. Germline CDR1 and CDR2: MGHRA and YSYEKL. Between the trimmed V and J ends, which lost 3 bases and 5 bases, there was a span of 11 bases. The CDR3 has 14 amino acids. CDR3 region: CASSHDTTYQPQHF. The DNA of the CDR3 is TGCGCCAGCAGCCATGATACAACATATCAGCCCCAGCATTTT.

V gene TRBV14 combines with J gene TRBJ2-7; TRBD2 matches 10 bases. The CDR3 has 15 amino acids. Germline V gene sequence: CDR1 SGHDN, CDR2 FVKESK. J was trimmed by 1 base and V by 4 bases; bases with no gene match: 4. The CDR3 reads CASSPLAGDSYEQYF. CDR3 coding DNA: TGTGCCAGCAGCCCCCTAGCGGGGGATTCCTACGAGCAGTACTTC.

The V gene is TRBV7-9, the J gene TRBJ1-6, with D unresolved. Germline values: CDR1 SEHNR, CDR2 FQNEAQ (reference sequence). V shed 6 bases and J shed 7 bases, with 13 bases lying between them. The length of the CDR3 is 14 residues. This chain's CDR3 is CASSPSPLNSPLHF. The DNA of the CDR3 is TGTGCCAGCAGTCCAAGTCCGCTAAATTCACCCCTCCACTTT.

This clone was detected a few times. The chain uses TRBV19 and TRBJ1-5; D unresolved. Trimming removed 6 bases from V and 2 bases from J, with 17 bases in between. Germline V gene sequence: CDR1 LNHDA, CDR2 SQIVND (reference sequence). The CDR3 has 16 amino acids. DNA of the CDR3: TGTGCCAGTAGGGCGGGATTATATTGGGGCAATCAGCCCCAGCATTTT. Translated: CASRAGLYWGNQPQHF.

This chain uses TRBV5-1 with TRBJ2-2; 9 bases match TRBD1. V trimming: 1 base; J trimming: 3 bases; junction bases outside the gene matches: 7. CDR3 length equals 17 residues. From germline, CDR1 is SGHRS and CDR2 YFSETQ. The CDR3 DNA follows: TGCGCCAGCAGCTTGTTACCGACAGGGGGAGACACCGGGGAGCTGTTTTTT. Its translation: CASSLLPTGGDTGELFF.